One sample yielded the 25 T cell receptor beta chains listed below, sequenced in a study of T cell responses to AZD1222 COVID-19 vaccine. Clones were read by immunoSEQ multiplex PCR, and TCRdb kept only the in-frame ones, dropping some. This sample has about 120,000 clones, with 90% found just once. The source material was peripheral blood, sampled on day 0 of MenACWY control vaccination. These receptors all stem from an adult in good health.

V usage is TRBV21-1 and J usage is TRBJ2-7. TRBV21-1 is labeled a pseudogene. This CDR3 has 14 residues. CDR3 protein: CASSVRAPRDEQYV. As DNA, the CDR3 is TGTGCCAGCAGCGTCCGGGCCCCCCGGGACGAGCAGTACGTC.

V gene TRBV16 combines with J gene TRBJ1-2, with D hard to call. Deletions cut 0 bases from V and 0 bases from J, with 8 bases between. Germline V gene data show CDR1 as KGHSY and CDR2 as FQNENV. CDR3 length: 15 amino acids. The chain's CDR3 is CASSQSTTTNYGYTF. The CDR3 DNA reads TGTGCCAGCAGCCAATCTACTACTACTAACTATGGCTACACCTTC.

The chain recombines TRBV10-3 with TRBJ2-7, with D possibly TRBD2 on 6 matching bases. The CDR3 covers 14 residues. The ends were cut back, 10 bases at V and 0 bases at J, with 16 bases in the middle. Looked up from germline, CDR1 is ENHRY and CDR2 is SYGVKD. CDR3 residues: CATSSGFTSYEQYV. For the CDR3, the DNA is TGTGCCACCTCAAGCGGGTTCACCTCCTACGAGCAGTACGTC.

V gene TRBV27 combines with J gene TRBJ2-7; maybe TRBD2 (5 bases). The CDR3 has 15 amino acids. Looked up from germline, CDR1 is MNHEY and CDR2 is SMNVEV (reference sequence). V was clipped by 5 bases and J by 2 bases, with 16 bases between them. In nucleotides, the CDR3 is TGTGCCAGCAGTACCTCGGCTAGCAGTACCTACGAGCAGTACTTC. This translates into CASSTSASSTYEQYF.

The chain has TRBV5-5 and TRBJ1-6; tentatively, D is TRBD1 (6 bases). Germline-derived CDR1 and CDR2 are SGHKS and YYEKEE (reference sequence). The CDR3 runs 13 residues. Trimming shortened V by 5 bases and J by 8 bases, and 11 bases separated the two germline ends. CDR3 in DNA: TGTGCCAGCAGAGGGGGTACGGATTCACCCCTCCACTTT. Translated, it gives CASRGGTDSPLHF.

In this sample, this clone turned up once. V is TRBV6-4 and J is TRBJ2-1, with 13 nucleotides matching TRBD2. Germline V gene data show CDR1 as MRHNA and CDR2 as SNTAGT. J gave up 5 bases and V 4 bases, and 2 bases lay outside the gene matches. This CDR3 is 15 amino acids long. CDR3 residues: CASSVGLAGNNEQFF. CDR3 nucleotides: TGTGCCAGCAGTGTGGGACTAGCGGGAAACAATGAGCAGTTCTTC.

V usage is TRBV24-1 and J usage is TRBJ2-5; D call uncertain. The CDR3 has 13 residues. Germline V gene lookup returns CDR1 KGHDR and CDR2 SFDVKD. The V end lost 4 bases, the J end lost 7 bases, and 12 bases lay between the germline ends. CDR3 sequence (DNA): TGTGCCACCAGTGACTCCCTCTTCGCGACCCAGTACTTC. Translation gives CATSDSLFATQYF.

The chain links TRBV5-1 to TRBJ1-4; a possible D gene is TRBD1 (6 bases). Germline CDR1 reads SGHRS; CDR2 reads YFSETQ. V shed 2 bases and J shed 7 bases, with 12 bases lying between them. The CDR3 consists of 14 residues. The CDR3 loop reads CASSFRDTSEKLFF. The CDR3 DNA reads TGCGCCAGCAGCTTCCGGGACACAAGTGAAAAACTGTTTTTT.

The chain recombines TRBV24-1 with TRBJ2-3; D is possibly TRBD1 (6 bases). Germline loops: CDR1 KGHDR, CDR2 SFDVKD. CDR3 length: 15 residues. Trimming shortened V by 2 bases and J by 2 bases, and 10 bases separated the two germline ends. For the CDR3, the DNA is TGTGCCACCAGTGATTACAGGGACCTCACAGATACGCAGTATTTT. It translates to CATSDYRDLTDTQYF.

The chain uses TRBV6-5 and TRBJ1-2; 7 positions agree with TRBD1. The J segment lost 7 bases and the V segment lost 2 bases, leaving 10 bases of the junction unmatched. Germline V gene sequence: CDR1 MNHEY, CDR2 SVGAGI. This CDR3 is built from 15 residues. CDR3 in DNA: TGTGCCAGCAGTTACACGCGTCGGGACAGAGCTGGCTACACCTTC. Amino acids: CASSYTRRDRAGYTF.

This clone was detected only once. The chain recombines TRBV6-2 or TRBV6-3 with TRBJ2-1; weak D call: TRBD1 (5 bases). The CDR3 has 12 residues. Germline V gene data show CDR1 as MNHEY and CDR2 as SVGEGT. V gave up 6 bases and J gave up 11 bases, with 14 bases separating them. The CDR3 protein is CASSQTEAKQFF. CDR3 bases: TGTGCCAGCAGCCAGACAGAGGCTAAGCAGTTCTTC.

The chain employs TRBV10-1 and TRBJ2-1, with 12 bases fitting TRBD2. Germline V lookup: CDR1 WNHNN, CDR2 SYGVQD (reference sequence). Trimming removed 6 bases from V and 3 bases from J; junction bases left unmatched: 9. CDR3 size: 17 residues. The chain's CDR3 is CASRGLGTSGLYNEQFF. The CDR3 region has the DNA TGCGCCAGCAGGGGGTTAGGGACTAGCGGGCTCTACAATGAGCAGTTCTTC.

This chain joins TRBV5-6 and TRBJ1-4, with unresolved D. Trimming cost V 1 base and J 8 bases, with 24 bases left between them. Germline V CDR1 and CDR2: SGHDT, YYEEEE. This CDR3 spans 18 amino acids. Here the CDR3 DNA reads TGTGCCAGCAGCTTGAGGGTTGGTCAGGTCGGTTCTTGGGAAAAACTGTTTTTT. Encoded protein: CASSLRVGQVGSWEKLFF.

CDR3 protein: CASSRQGSTDTQYF. DNA of the CDR3: TGTGCCAGCAGTCGACAGGGGAGCACAGATACGCAGTATTTT. The genes are TRBV27 and TRBJ2-3; TRBD1 aligns across 8 bases. This CDR3 has 14 residues. Germline values: CDR1 MNHEY, CDR2 SMNVEV (reference sequence). After removal of 5 bases from V and 0 bases from J, the junction contained 1 base not matched to a gene.

This chain links TRBV18 with TRBJ1-2; possible D gene TRBD1, 5 bases. Deletions cut 3 bases from V and 4 bases from J, with 12 bases between. This CDR3 spans 14 amino acids. Germline CDR1 is KGHSH and CDR2 is LQKENI. DNA for the CDR3: TGTGCCAGCTCACCCAGGGACGATTCCTATGGCTACACCTTC. Encoded protein: CASSPRDDSYGYTF. The variable domain in full, completed from reference TRBV18 and TRBJ1-2, reads NAGVMQNPRHLVRRRGQEARLRCSPMKGHSHVYWYRQLPEEGLKFMVYLQKENIIDESGMPKERFSAEFPKEGPSILRIQQVVRGDSAAYFCASSPRDDSYGYTFGSGTRLTVV.

This chain connects TRBV10-2 to TRBJ2-6; TRBD1 matches at 9 bases. The junction had 13 bases not matched to a gene; V was cut back by 10 bases and J by 3 bases. The CDR3 has 17 amino acids. In germline, CDR1 is WSHSY, CDR2 SAAADI. This CDR3 reads CATQWGQGISGANVLTF. The CDR3, as DNA: TGCGCCACCCAATGGGGACAGGGCATCAGTGGGGCCAACGTCCTGACTTTC.

The chain links TRBV10-3 to TRBJ2-6; 9 bases fit TRBD1. J was trimmed by 0 bases and V by 6 bases; bases with no gene match: 3. Germline assignment: CDR1 ENHRY and CDR2 SYGVKD. The CDR3 runs 16 residues. The CDR3 bases are TGTGCCATCAGGTCGGGACAGGGCTCTGGGGCCAACGTCCTGACTTTC. Amino acid sequence: CAIRSGQGSGANVLTF.

This clone was detected once. V is TRBV6-4 and J is TRBJ2-3, with 10 bases identical to TRBD2. Germline V lookup: CDR1 MRHNA, CDR2 SNTAGT. Trimming cost V 3 bases and J 1 base; bases outside gene matches: 1. The CDR3 totals 15 residues. The CDR3 here is CASSETSGGTDTQYF. Here the CDR3 DNA reads TGTGCCAGCAGTGAAACTAGCGGGGGCACAGATACGCAGTATTTT.

The genes are TRBV6-6 and TRBJ1-3; D gene ambiguous. Trimming left V 2 bases short and J 9 bases short, with 11 bases between. The germline CDR1 and CDR2 sequences are MNHNY and SVGAGI (reference sequence). This CDR3 is 13 amino acids long. CDR3: CASSYEDRGTIYF. In nucleotides, the CDR3 is TGTGCCAGCAGTTACGAGGACCGGGGCACCATATATTTT.

The V and J genes are TRBV4-3 and TRBJ2-7; the match to TRBD1 covers 9 bases. Looked up from germline, CDR1 is LGHNA and CDR2 is YSLEER. Losses at the gene ends were 0 bases for V and 3 bases for J; bases not matched to a gene: 3. The CDR3 is made up of 15 amino acids. The CDR3 nucleotides are TGCGCCAGCAGCCAAGAAACGGGACAGGGCTACGAGCAGTACGTC. As protein: CASSQETGQGYEQYV.

The rearrangement uses TRBV14 and TRBJ2-7; D not resolved. This CDR3 has 15 residues. Germline CDR1 and CDR2: SGHDN and FVKESK. The V gene lost 0 bases and the J gene lost 4 bases, with 13 bases spanning the gap. Here the CDR3 reads CASSQEVGSVYEQYF. CDR3 DNA: TGTGCCAGCAGCCAAGAGGTGGGGTCTGTTTACGAGCAGTACTTC.

The chain joins TRBV7-9 to TRBJ1-1; no clear D. CDR1 SEHNR and CDR2 FQNEAQ come from the germline V gene (reference sequence). With 10 bases removed from V and 3 bases from J, the gap between germline ends came to 9 bases. The CDR3 runs to 11 residues. The CDR3: CATQEDTEAFF. The CDR3 DNA is TGTGCCACCCAGGAGGACACTGAAGCTTTCTTT.

This clone was observed a single time. The gene calls are TRBV3-1 (or the pseudogene TRBV3-2) and TRBJ2-7; D may be TRBD2 (6 bases). CDR1 is LGHDT, CDR2 YNNKEL, per germline (reference sequence). CDR3 length: 17 amino acids. V was shortened by 2 bases and J by 1 base, with 18 bases between the two germline ends. CDR3 DNA sequence: TGTGCCAGCAGCCAATCCTCCGGGTCGCGGGGTTCCTACGAGCAGTACTTC. Amino acids: CASSQSSGSRGSYEQYF.

The gene calls are TRBV28 and TRBJ2-2, with D possibly TRBD1 on 5 matching bases. Germline loops: CDR1 MDHEN, CDR2 SYDVKM. The germline V and J ends were trimmed by 3 bases and 6 bases, with 11 bases remaining between them. The CDR3 has 14 residues. The CDR3 loop is CASSFSGSPGELFF. CDR3 nucleotide sequence: TGTGCCAGCAGTTTTTCAGGGTCTCCCGGGGAGCTGTTTTTT.

The rearrangement links TRBV7-9 to TRBJ2-2; D remains ambiguous. The CDR3 consists of 16 residues. V was shortened by 4 bases and J by 5 bases, with 17 bases between the two germline ends. In germline, CDR1 is SEHNR, CDR2 FQNEAQ (reference sequence). Here the CDR3 reads CASSWGSGLQTGELFF. In DNA form, the CDR3 reads TGTGCCAGCAGCTGGGGTAGTGGCCTCCAGACCGGGGAGCTGTTTTTT.